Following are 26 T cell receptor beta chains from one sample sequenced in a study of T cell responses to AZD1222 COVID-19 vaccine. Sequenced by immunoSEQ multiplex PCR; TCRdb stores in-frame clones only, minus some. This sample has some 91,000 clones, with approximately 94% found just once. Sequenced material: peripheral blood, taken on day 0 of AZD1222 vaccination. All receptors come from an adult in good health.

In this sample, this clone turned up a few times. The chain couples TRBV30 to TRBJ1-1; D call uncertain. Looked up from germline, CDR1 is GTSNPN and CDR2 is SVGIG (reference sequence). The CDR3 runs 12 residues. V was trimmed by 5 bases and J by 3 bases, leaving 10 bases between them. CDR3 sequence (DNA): TGTGCCTGGGGGCGGAGGGACACTGAAGCTTTCTTT. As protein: CAWGRRDTEAFF.

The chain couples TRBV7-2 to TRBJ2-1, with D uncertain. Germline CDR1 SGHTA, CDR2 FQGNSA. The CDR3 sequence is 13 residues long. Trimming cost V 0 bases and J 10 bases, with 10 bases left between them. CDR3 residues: CASSLASEPEQFF. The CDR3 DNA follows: TGTGCCAGCAGCTTAGCTTCCGAACCCGAGCAGTTCTTC.

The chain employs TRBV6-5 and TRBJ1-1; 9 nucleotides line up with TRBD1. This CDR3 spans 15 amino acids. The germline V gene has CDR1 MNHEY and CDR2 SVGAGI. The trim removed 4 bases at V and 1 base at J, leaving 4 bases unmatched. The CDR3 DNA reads TGTGCCAGCAGTTTAGGGGACAGGGCGAACACTGAAGCTTTCTTT. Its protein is CASSLGDRANTEAFF.

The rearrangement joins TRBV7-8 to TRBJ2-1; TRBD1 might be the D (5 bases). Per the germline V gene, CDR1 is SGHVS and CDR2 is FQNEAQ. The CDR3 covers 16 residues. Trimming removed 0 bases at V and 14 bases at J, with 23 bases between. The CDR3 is CASSLAGPIPRAPKFF. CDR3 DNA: TGTGCCAGCAGCTTAGCGGGGCCAATCCCTAGAGCCCCCAAGTTCTTC.

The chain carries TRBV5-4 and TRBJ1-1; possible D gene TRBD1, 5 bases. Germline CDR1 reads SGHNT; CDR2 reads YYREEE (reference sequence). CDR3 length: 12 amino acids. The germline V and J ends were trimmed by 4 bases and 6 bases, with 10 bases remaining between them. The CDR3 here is CASSPGGAEAFF. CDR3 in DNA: TGTGCCAGCAGCCCCGGGGGAGCTGAAGCTTTCTTT.

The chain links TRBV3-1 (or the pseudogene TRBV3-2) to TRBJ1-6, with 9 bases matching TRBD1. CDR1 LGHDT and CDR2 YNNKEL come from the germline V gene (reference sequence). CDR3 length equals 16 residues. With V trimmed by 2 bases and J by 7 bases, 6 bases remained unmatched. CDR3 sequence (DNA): TGTGCCAGCAGCCAACCCGGACAGGGGTACAATTCACCCCTCCACTTT. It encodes CASSQPGQGYNSPLHF.

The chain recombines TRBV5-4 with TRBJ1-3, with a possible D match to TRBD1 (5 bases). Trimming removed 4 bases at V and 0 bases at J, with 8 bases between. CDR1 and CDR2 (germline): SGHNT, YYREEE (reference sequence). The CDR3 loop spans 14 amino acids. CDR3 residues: CASSRDASGNTIYF. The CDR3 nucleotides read TGTGCCAGCAGCCGGGACGCCTCTGGAAACACCATATATTTT.

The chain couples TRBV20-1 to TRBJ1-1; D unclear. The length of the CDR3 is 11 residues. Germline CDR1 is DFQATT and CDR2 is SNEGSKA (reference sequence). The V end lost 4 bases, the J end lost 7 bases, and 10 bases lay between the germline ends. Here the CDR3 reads CSAKPQIEAFF. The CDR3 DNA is TGCAGTGCTAAACCCCAGATTGAAGCTTTCTTT.

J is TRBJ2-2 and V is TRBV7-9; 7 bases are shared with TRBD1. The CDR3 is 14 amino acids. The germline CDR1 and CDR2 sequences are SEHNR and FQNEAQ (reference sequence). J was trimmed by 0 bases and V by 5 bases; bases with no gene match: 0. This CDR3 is CASSQGANTGELFF. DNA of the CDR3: TGTGCCAGCAGCCAGGGGGCGAACACCGGGGAGCTGTTTTTT.

The CDR3 reads CASSVAWRTPDQPQHF. DNA for the CDR3: TGTGCCAGCAGCGTGGCTTGGCGGACTCCCGATCAGCCCCAGCATTTT. The J gene is TRBJ1-5, the V gene TRBV9; D is undetermined. V lost 2 bases and J lost 5, with 17 bases in between. The CDR3 covers 16 residues. CDR1 and CDR2 (germline): SGDLS, YYNGEE.

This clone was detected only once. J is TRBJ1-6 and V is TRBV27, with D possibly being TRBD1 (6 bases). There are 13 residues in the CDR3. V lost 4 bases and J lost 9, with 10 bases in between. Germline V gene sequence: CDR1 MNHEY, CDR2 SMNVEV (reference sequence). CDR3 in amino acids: CASSSKGGSPLHF. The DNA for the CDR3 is TGTGCCAGCAGTTCAAAGGGGGGTTCACCCCTCCACTTT.

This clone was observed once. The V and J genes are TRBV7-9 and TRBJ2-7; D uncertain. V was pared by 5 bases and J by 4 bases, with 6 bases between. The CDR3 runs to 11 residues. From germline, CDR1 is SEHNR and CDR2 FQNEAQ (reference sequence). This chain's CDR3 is CASSPGYEQYF. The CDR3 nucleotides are TGTGCCAGCAGCCCCGGGTACGAGCAGTACTTC.

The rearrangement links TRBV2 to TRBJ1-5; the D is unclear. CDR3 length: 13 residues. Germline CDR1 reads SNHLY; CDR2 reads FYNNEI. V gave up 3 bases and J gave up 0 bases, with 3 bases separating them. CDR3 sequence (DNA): TGTGCCAGCAGTGAGACTAGCAATCAGCCCCAGCATTTT. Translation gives CASSETSNQPQHF.

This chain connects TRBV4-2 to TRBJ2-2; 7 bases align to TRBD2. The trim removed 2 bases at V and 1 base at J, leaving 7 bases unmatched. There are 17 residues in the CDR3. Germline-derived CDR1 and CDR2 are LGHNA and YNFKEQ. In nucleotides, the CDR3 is TGTGCCAGCAGCCAAAGTCCCCTAGCGGAGAACACCGGGGAGCTGTTTTTT. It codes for CASSQSPLAENTGELFF.

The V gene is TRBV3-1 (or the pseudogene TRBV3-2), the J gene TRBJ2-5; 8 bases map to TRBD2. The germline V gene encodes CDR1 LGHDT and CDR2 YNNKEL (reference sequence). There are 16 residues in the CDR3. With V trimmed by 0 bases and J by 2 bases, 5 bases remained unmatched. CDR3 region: CASSQDFSGGQETQYF. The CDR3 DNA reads TGTGCCAGCAGCCAAGATTTTTCGGGAGGGCAAGAGACCCAGTACTTC.

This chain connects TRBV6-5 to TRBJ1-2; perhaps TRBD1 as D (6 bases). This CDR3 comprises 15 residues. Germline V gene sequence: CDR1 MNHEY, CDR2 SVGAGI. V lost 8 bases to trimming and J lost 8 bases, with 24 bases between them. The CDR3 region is CASSNTRGRTWGYTF. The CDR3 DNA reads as TGTGCCAGCTCGAACACCAGGGGAAGAACGTGGGGCTACACCTTC.

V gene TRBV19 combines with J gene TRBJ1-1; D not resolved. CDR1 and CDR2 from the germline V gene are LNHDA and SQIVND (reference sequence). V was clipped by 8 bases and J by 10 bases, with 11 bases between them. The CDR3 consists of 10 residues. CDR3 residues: CASGLHGAFF. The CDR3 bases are TGTGCCAGTGGCCTCCACGGAGCTTTCTTT.

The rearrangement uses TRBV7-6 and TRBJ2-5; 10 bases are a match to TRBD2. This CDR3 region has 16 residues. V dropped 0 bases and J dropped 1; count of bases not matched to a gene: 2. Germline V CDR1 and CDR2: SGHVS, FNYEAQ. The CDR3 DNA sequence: TGTGCCAGCAGCTTAGCAGGACTAGCGGTCCAAGAGACCCAGTACTTC. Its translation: CASSLAGLAVQETQYF.

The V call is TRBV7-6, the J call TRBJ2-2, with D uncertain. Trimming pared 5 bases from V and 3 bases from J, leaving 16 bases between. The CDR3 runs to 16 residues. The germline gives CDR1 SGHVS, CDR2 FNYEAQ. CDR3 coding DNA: TGTGCCAGCAGCCCAACGGTCGCTGGGTACACCGGGGAGCTGTTTTTT. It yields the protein CASSPTVAGYTGELFF.

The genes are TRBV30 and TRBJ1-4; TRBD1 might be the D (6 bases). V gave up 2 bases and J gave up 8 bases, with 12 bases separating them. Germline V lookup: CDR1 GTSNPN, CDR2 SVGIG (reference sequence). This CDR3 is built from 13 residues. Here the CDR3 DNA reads TGTGCCTGGAGTCTGGGGGCGGTGGAAAAACTGTTTTTT. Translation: CAWSLGAVEKLFF.

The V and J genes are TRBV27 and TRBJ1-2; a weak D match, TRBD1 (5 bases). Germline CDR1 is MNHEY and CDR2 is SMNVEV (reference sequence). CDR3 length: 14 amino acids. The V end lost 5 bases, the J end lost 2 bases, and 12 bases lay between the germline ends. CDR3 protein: CASSDSRQNYGYTF. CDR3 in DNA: TGTGCCAGCAGTGATTCAAGACAGAACTATGGCTACACCTTC.

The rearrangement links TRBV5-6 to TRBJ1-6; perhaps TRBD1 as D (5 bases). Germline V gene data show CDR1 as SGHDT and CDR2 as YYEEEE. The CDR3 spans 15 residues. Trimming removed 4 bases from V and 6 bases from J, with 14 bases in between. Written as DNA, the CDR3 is TGTGCCAGCAGCGTGCCGGGGGGAGGTAATTCACCCCTCCACTTT. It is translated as CASSVPGGGNSPLHF.

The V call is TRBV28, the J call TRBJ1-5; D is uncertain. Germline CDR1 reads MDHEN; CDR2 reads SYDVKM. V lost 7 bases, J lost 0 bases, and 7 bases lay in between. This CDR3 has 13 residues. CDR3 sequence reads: CASMTYSNQPQHF. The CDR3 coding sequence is TGTGCCAGCATGACATATAGCAATCAGCCCCAGCATTTT. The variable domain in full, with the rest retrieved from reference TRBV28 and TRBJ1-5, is DVKVTQSSRYLVKRTGEKVFLECVQDMDHENMFWYRQDPGLGLRLIYFSYDVKMKEKGDIPEGYSVSREKKERFSLILESASTNQTSMYLCASMTYSNQPQHFGDGTRLSIL.

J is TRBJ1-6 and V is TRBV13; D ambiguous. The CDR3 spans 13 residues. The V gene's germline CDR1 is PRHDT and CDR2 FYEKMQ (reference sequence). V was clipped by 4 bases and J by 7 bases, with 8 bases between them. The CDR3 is CASSSRSNSPLHF. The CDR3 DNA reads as TGTGCCAGCAGCTCCCGGTCGAATTCACCCCTCCACTTT. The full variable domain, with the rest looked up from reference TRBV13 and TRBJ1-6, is AAGVIQSPRHLIKEKRETATLKCYPIPRHDTVYWYQQGPGQDPQFLISFYEKMQSDKGSIPDRFSAQQFSDYHSELNMSSLELGDSALYFCASSSRSNSPLHFGNGTRLTVT.

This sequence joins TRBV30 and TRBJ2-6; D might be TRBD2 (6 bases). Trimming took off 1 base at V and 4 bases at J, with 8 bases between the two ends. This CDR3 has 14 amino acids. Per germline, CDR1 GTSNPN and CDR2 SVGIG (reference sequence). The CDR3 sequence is CAWSGGVGANVLTF. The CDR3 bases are TGTGCCTGGAGTGGGGGGGTAGGGGCCAACGTCCTGACTTTC.

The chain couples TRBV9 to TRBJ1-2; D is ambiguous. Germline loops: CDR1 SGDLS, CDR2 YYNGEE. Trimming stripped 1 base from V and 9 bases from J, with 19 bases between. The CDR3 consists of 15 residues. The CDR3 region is CASSVSSGLEERYTF. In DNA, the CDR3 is TGTGCCAGCAGCGTATCGTCGGGGTTGGAAGAGCGCTACACCTTC.